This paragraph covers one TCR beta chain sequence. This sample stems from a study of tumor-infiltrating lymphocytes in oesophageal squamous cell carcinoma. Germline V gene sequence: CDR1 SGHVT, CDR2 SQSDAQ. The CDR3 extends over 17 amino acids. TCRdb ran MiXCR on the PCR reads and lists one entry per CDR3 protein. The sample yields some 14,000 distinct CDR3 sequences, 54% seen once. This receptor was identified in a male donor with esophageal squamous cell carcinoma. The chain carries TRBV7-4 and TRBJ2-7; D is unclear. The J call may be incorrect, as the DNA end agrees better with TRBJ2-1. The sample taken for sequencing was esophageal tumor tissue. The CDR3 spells CASSLGPNSAVNDEQFF. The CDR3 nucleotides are TGTGCCAGCAGCTTAGGCCCAAACAGTGCGGTGAACGATGAGCAGTTCTTC.